This TCR beta chain was observed in a study of identical twins. General study results and limits: For cord blood, abundant beta clonotypes had fewer insertions, unlike memory repertoires, which showed none.

TCRdb processed the 5' RACE reads anew with MiXCR; each CDR3 protein has one entry. The sample includes about 150,000 distinct CDR3 sequences, roughly 3.5% of them seen just once. This clonotype was seen ten or more times. Its antigen is as yet unknown. The V end was cut by 0 bases, the J end by 8 bases, with 16 bases between. The V gene's germline CDR1 is MGHRA and CDR2 YSYEKL. The CDR3 has 16 amino acids. All donors were healthy, and all were Caucasian. This sequence was found in a man aged 18 to 29 in good health. The chain links TRBV4-1 to TRBJ1-4; no definite D call. Sequencing used memory T cells sorted from blood. This CDR3 reads CASSQDRQSAGEKLFF. In nucleotides, the CDR3 is TGCGCCAGCAGCCAAGATAGGCAGTCCGCGGGGGAAAAACTGTTTTTT.